The 27 T cell receptor beta chains given below trace back to one sample, sequenced in a study of neoadjuvant anti-PD-1 for oral cavity cancer. The data were produced by immunoSEQ multiplex PCR, yet TCRdb's version contains in-frame clones alone and is incomplete. The table lists 14,000 or so clones, 70% of them singletons. Time point given: after neoadjuvant nivolumab, at surgical resection. Sequenced material: PBMCs, taken after nivolumab (anti-PD-1) treatment. The origin of the receptors is a person between 40 and 80 years old with oral cavity squamous cell carcinoma.

V is TRBV6-5 and J is TRBJ2-7; 10 nucleotides align to TRBD2. Germline values: CDR1 MNHEY, CDR2 SVGAGI. The CDR3 is 15 amino acids. The J segment lost 3 bases and the V segment lost 5 bases, leaving 7 bases of the junction unmatched. The CDR3 reads CASSPSWTSGYEQYF. In nucleotides, the CDR3 is TGTGCCAGCAGTCCCTCCTGGACTAGCGGCTACGAGCAGTACTTC.

J is TRBJ2-2 and V is TRBV9; D possibly corresponds to TRBD2 (6 bases). CDR1 and CDR2 from the germline V gene are SGDLS and YYNGEE. CDR3 size: 15 residues. The ends were cut back, 4 bases at V and 5 bases at J, with 15 bases in the middle. The CDR3, as DNA: TGTGCCAGCAGCCCCGGGACTGTAAATACCGGGGAGCTGTTTTTT. This sequence encodes CASSPGTVNTGELFF.

The chain has TRBV9 and TRBJ2-3, with D perhaps TRBD2 (6 bases). The V and J ends lost 1 base and 8 bases respectively, with 29 bases between them. Germline values: CDR1 SGDLS, CDR2 YYNGEE. The CDR3 has 19 amino acids. The CDR3 DNA sequence: TGTGCCAGCAGCGTAACGGCGACCGGGGGTACAGGAGGGCTAGGTACGCAGTATTTT. Protein sequence: CASSVTATGGTGGLGTQYF.

The chain is built from TRBV5-1 and TRBJ2-1; TRBD2 matches 13 bases. V lost 0 bases to trimming and J lost 2 bases; unmatched junction nucleotides: 5. Per germline, CDR1 SGHRS and CDR2 YFSETQ. The CDR3 spans 18 residues. The CDR3 loop is CASSLEGLAGTPYNEQFF. The CDR3 DNA reads as TGCGCCAGCAGCTTGGAGGGACTAGCGGGGACTCCCTACAATGAGCAGTTCTTC.

A few counts support this clone. The rearrangement links TRBV7-6 to TRBJ2-3; 7 bases agree with TRBD2. CDR1 is SGHVS and CDR2 is FNYEAQ in the germline V gene. This CDR3 contains 17 residues. Trimming removed 0 bases from V and 1 base from J; junction bases left unmatched: 7. The CDR3 is CASSLAEGGSGTDTQYF. In DNA form, the CDR3 reads TGTGCCAGCAGCTTAGCGGAGGGAGGGAGTGGCACAGATACGCAGTATTTT. Variable domain in full (rest from reference TRBV7-6 and TRBJ2-3): GAGVSQSPRYKVTKRGQDVALRCDPISGHVSLYWYRQALGQGPEFLTYFNYEAQQDKSGLPNDRFSAERPEGSISTLTIQRTEQRDSAMYRCASSLAEGGSGTDTQYFGPGTRLTVL.

V and J are TRBV7-8 and TRBJ2-1, with a weak D call TRBD1 (5 bases). The CDR3 loop spans 16 amino acids. V was cut by 2 bases and J by 6 bases, with 17 bases left in between. Germline loops: CDR1 SGHVS, CDR2 FQNEAQ. CDR3 amino acids: CASSLRAGHSGNEQFF. As DNA, the CDR3 is TGTGCCAGCAGCTTACGGGCAGGGCATTCAGGCAATGAGCAGTTCTTC.

This clone came up a few times. The gene calls are TRBV15 and TRBJ2-5; 7 nucleotides match TRBD2. J gave up 2 bases and V 5 bases, and 8 bases lay outside the gene matches. Looked up from germline, CDR1 is LNHNV and CDR2 is YYDKDF (reference sequence). The CDR3 runs to 15 residues. CDR3 region: CATSLLRTRQETQYF. The CDR3 DNA reads TGTGCCACCAGCCTCCTCCGGACTAGGCAAGAGACCCAGTACTTC.

This chain links TRBV28 with TRBJ1-1; D is undetermined. The CDR3 is made up of 14 amino acids. The V and J ends lost 4 bases and 8 bases respectively, with 17 bases between them. Looked up from germline, CDR1 is MDHEN and CDR2 is SYDVKM. The CDR3 reads CASSSVSPMREAFF. The CDR3, as DNA: TGTGCCAGCAGTTCGGTATCCCCAATGAGAGAAGCTTTCTTT.

Turning to this clone: A read error may account for a junction end that differs from germline. The J gene is TRBJ1-2, the V gene TRBV6-5; 7 nucleotides align to TRBD1. Germline CDR1 is MNHEY and CDR2 is SVGAGI. The CDR3 consists of 15 residues. The CDR3 reads CASSYPDRVGYGYTF. The CDR3 coding sequence is TGTGCCAGCAGTTACCCAGACAGGGTAGGATATGGTTACACCTTC.

The chain employs TRBV11-3 and TRBJ2-6; 9 nucleotides agree with TRBD1. V trimming: 1 base; J trimming: 1 base; junction bases outside the gene matches: 2. The CDR3 runs to 17 residues. Germline assignment: CDR1 SGHNT and CDR2 YENEEA. CDR3: CASSLGGQGSGANVLTF. CDR3 nucleotides: TGTGCCAGCAGCTTAGGGGGACAGGGATCTGGGGCCAACGTCCTGACTTTC. The entire variable domain, with the rest obtained from reference TRBV11-3 and TRBJ2-6, is as follows: EAGVVQSPRYKIIEKKQPVAFWCNPISGHNTLYWYLQNLGQGPELLIRYENEEAVDDSQLPKDRFSAERLKGVDSTLKIQPAELGDSAVYLCASSLGGQGSGANVLTFGAGSRLTVL.

This rearrangement joins TRBV5-1 to TRBJ2-1, with 8 nucleotides matching TRBD2. V shed 1 base and J 5 bases; nucleotides not matched to a gene: 5. The CDR3 extends over 15 amino acids. The germline CDR1 and CDR2 sequences are SGHRS and YFSETQ. For the CDR3, the DNA is TGCGCCAGCAGCTTGTCCAGCGGGAGCCACAATGAGCAGTTCTTC. Amino acid sequence: CASSLSSGSHNEQFF.

There are a few counts of this clone. The chain joins TRBV4-1 to TRBJ1-5; possibly TRBD1 for D (6 bases). Trimming left V 0 bases short and J 4 bases short, with 10 bases between. Germline V gene data show CDR1 as MGHRA and CDR2 as YSYEKL. The CDR3 loop spans 15 amino acids. The CDR3 region is CASSQDTGMNQPQHF. CDR3 DNA: TGCGCCAGCAGCCAAGATACAGGGATGAATCAGCCCCAGCATTTT.

Note on this clone: Within the sample, other DNA sequences also encode this same CDR3. The chain uses TRBV9 and TRBJ1-1; D is ambiguous. V was cut by 0 bases and J by 3 bases, with 6 bases left in between. CDR3 length equals 13 residues. Germline V gene lookup returns CDR1 SGDLS and CDR2 YYNGEE. The CDR3 nucleotides read TGTGCCAGCAGCGTAGCGGGATACACTGAAGCTTTCTTT. It is translated as CASSVAGYTEAFF.

The gene calls are TRBV19 and TRBJ2-7; weak D call: TRBD1 (6 bases). The CDR3 covers 15 residues. The germline V and J ends were trimmed by 7 bases and 5 bases, with 21 bases remaining between them. Germline CDR1 and CDR2: LNHDA and SQIVND (reference sequence). The CDR3 is CASTMGRGSFHEQYF. The CDR3 DNA is TGTGCCAGTACCATGGGCAGGGGATCCTTTCACGAGCAGTACTTC.

The chain recombines TRBV6-6 with TRBJ1-4, with TRBD1 identical over 7 bases. The trim removed 7 bases at V and 2 bases at J, leaving 1 base unmatched. The CDR3 runs 13 residues. CDR1 and CDR2 from the germline V gene are MNHNY and SVGAGI (reference sequence). CDR3 coding DNA: TGTGCCAGCAAGGGACAGACTAATGAAAAACTGTTTTTT. It encodes CASKGQTNEKLFF.

The gene calls are TRBV9 and TRBJ2-2; 9 bases agree with TRBD1. From germline, CDR1 is SGDLS and CDR2 YYNGEE. The CDR3 spans 16 residues. V shed 4 bases, J shed 6 bases, and the junction held 10 bases outside the gene matches. The CDR3 DNA is TGTGCCAGCAGCCTTACAGGGGGCATAGGGGCCGGGGAGCTGTTTTTT. Translation: CASSLTGGIGAGELFF.

The V call is TRBV6-5, the J call TRBJ2-5; no firm D call. CDR3 length: 13 amino acids. Germline V gives CDR1 MNHEY, CDR2 SVGAGI. V lost 0 bases to trimming and J lost 5 bases, with 7 bases between them. The CDR3 region has the DNA TGTGCCAGCAGTTACTCCGGCAGGGAGACCCAGTACTTC. It translates to CASSYSGRETQYF.

This clone was seen only a few times. The V gene is TRBV6-6, the J gene TRBJ1-4; D uncertain. V shed 0 bases and J shed 10 bases, with 9 bases lying between them. The germline V gene has CDR1 MNHNY and CDR2 SVGAGI (reference sequence). This CDR3 has 13 residues. CDR3 residues: CASSYSAEGKLFF. The DNA for the CDR3 is TGTGCCAGCAGTTACTCGGCGGAGGGAAAACTGTTTTTT.

The CDR3 DNA is TGTGCCAGCCCCCTTGGCGGGAGGCTTGAGCAGTACTTC. Translating it yields CASPLGGRLEQYF. The chain uses TRBV13 and TRBJ2-7; TRBD2 aligns across 8 bases. This CDR3 has 13 residues. Trimming removed 8 bases from V and 7 bases from J; junction bases left unmatched: 10. CDR1 and CDR2 (germline): PRHDT, FYEKMQ (reference sequence).

With respect to this clone: The limits of the CDR3 on the DNA are not certain, so only TCRdb's listed CDR3 is given. The chain employs TRBV27 and TRBJ1-2; no DNA check was done on the table's D call, TRBD1. Germline-derived CDR1 and CDR2 are MNHEY and SMNVEV (reference sequence). Counting both end residues, the CDR3 totals 14 amino acids. CDR3 sequence: CASSTSTGSYGYTF.

This rearrangement joins TRBV27 to TRBJ1-4; unclear D gene. The germline V and J ends were trimmed by 5 bases and 0 bases, with 19 bases remaining between them. Germline V gene lookup returns CDR1 MNHEY and CDR2 SMNVEV (reference sequence). The CDR3 is 18 amino acids. CDR3 loop: CASSLFPINPPTNEKLFF. DNA of the CDR3: TGTGCCAGCAGTCTCTTCCCTATTAACCCCCCAACTAATGAAAAACTGTTTTTT. Drawing the rest from reference TRBV27 and TRBJ1-4, the complete variable domain is EAQVTQNPRYLITVTGKKLTVTCSQNMNHEYMSWYRQDPGLGLRQIYYSMNVEVTDKGDVPEGYKVSRKEKRNFPLILESPSPNQTSLYFCASSLFPINPPTNEKLFFGSGTQLSVL.

The J gene is TRBJ2-1, the V gene TRBV19, with D unclear. The CDR3 is made up of 13 amino acids. V lost 5 bases to trimming and J lost 5 bases, with 10 bases between them. Germline values: CDR1 LNHDA, CDR2 SQIVND (reference sequence). The CDR3 loop reads CASSGLMNNEQFF. The CDR3 DNA reads as TGTGCCAGTAGTGGCTTGATGAACAATGAGCAGTTCTTC.

The rearrangement links TRBV6-6 to TRBJ1-3, with D perhaps TRBD1 (5 bases). The CDR3 is 16 amino acids. The ends were cut back, 2 bases at V and 2 bases at J, with 13 bases in the middle. Germline-derived CDR1 and CDR2 are MNHNY and SVGAGI (reference sequence). The DNA for the CDR3 is TGTGCCAGCAGTTACGTTCAGGGCATAACTGGAAACACCATATATTTT. Its translation is CASSYVQGITGNTIYF.

The chain has TRBV11-3 and TRBJ2-2; TRBD2 matches 10 bases. CDR1 is SGHNT and CDR2 is YENEEA in the germline V gene. This CDR3 has 16 residues. The ends lost 5 bases at V and 8 bases at J; junction bases unmatched: 11. The CDR3 loop reads CASSAGLAPTGGELFF. Here the CDR3 DNA reads TGTGCCAGCAGCGCGGGACTAGCGCCGACCGGGGGGGAGCTGTTTTTT.

The gene calls are TRBV2 and TRBJ2-3; D unresolved. Trimming took off 5 bases at V and 0 bases at J, with 6 bases between the two ends. This CDR3 comprises 13 residues. Germline V gene lookup returns CDR1 SNHLY and CDR2 FYNNEI. CDR3 sequence: CASSLTSTDTQYF. In nucleotides, the CDR3 is TGTGCCAGCAGTCTAACTAGCACAGATACGCAGTATTTT.

The rearrangement links TRBV6-5 to TRBJ2-1, with D maybe TRBD1 (5 bases). V was clipped by 8 bases and J by 6 bases, with 8 bases between them. Germline lookup yields CDR1 MNHEY and CDR2 SVGAGI. This CDR3 spans 11 amino acids. The CDR3 DNA reads as TGTGCCAGCCAGGGTTTCAATGAGCAGTTCTTC. It translates to CASQGFNEQFF.

This clone was observed a handful of times. This chain joins TRBV11-2 and TRBJ1-4; tentatively, D is TRBD1 (6 bases). The CDR3 loop spans 16 amino acids. V lost 5 bases, J lost 2 bases, and 15 bases lay in between. Germline V gene data show CDR1 as SGHAT and CDR2 as FQNNGV. The CDR3 DNA reads as TGTGCCAGCAGCCGCCTCACAGGGCCGACTAATGAAAAACTGTTTTTT. The encoded protein is CASSRLTGPTNEKLFF.